One sample yielded the 32 T cell receptor beta chains listed below, sequenced in a study of blood T cell repertoires in COVID-19. Method: immunoSEQ multiplex PCR; TCRdb's copy keeps in-frame clones and lacks some. The sample has around 100,000 clones; around nine tenths are singletons. The sequenced sample consisted of peripheral blood. The source of these receptors is a human donor in a cohort sampled during active COVID-19.

The rearrangement joins TRBV19 to TRBJ2-7, with TRBD1 matching over 9 bases. V was clipped by 6 bases and J by 6 bases; unmatched bases: 12. There are 15 residues in the CDR3. Germline CDR1 reads LNHDA; CDR2 reads SQIVND (reference sequence). DNA of the CDR3: TGTGCCAGTAGCGCACCCGGGACAGGGAAAGGCGAGCAGTACTTC. Its protein product is CASSAPGTGKGEQYF. The full variable domain, completed using reference TRBV19 and TRBJ2-7, is DGGITQSPKYLFRKEGQNVTLSCEQNLNHDAMYWYRQDPGQGLRLIYYSQIVNDFQKGDIAEGYSVSREKKESFPLTVTSAQKNPTAFYLCASSAPGTGKGEQYFGPGTRLTVT.

The chain is built from TRBV6-5 and TRBJ1-4; 10 nucleotides line up with TRBD1. CDR1 and CDR2 from the germline V gene are MNHEY and SVGAGI. This CDR3 is 15 amino acids long. J gave up 5 bases and V 5 bases, and 5 bases lay outside the gene matches. This CDR3 is CASSTGTGANEKLFF. CDR3 DNA: TGTGCCAGCAGTACCGGGACAGGGGCGAATGAAAAACTGTTTTTT.

The CDR3 sequence is CASSQTGATYEQYF. In DNA, the CDR3 is TGCGCCAGCAGCCAGACAGGGGCGACCTACGAGCAGTACTTC. The chain carries TRBV4-1 and TRBJ2-7; 8 nucleotides line up with TRBD1. With 3 bases clipped from V and 2 bases from J, the junction kept 3 bases outside the gene matches. Looked up from germline, CDR1 is MGHRA and CDR2 is YSYEKL. The CDR3 is 14 amino acids.

The sample holds a few counts of this clone. The chain carries TRBV28 and TRBJ1-1; 7 nucleotides line up with TRBD1. This CDR3 region has 18 residues. J was trimmed by 0 bases and V by 5 bases; bases with no gene match: 15. Germline V CDR1 and CDR2: MDHEN, SYDVKM. In nucleotides, the CDR3 is TGTGCCAGCAGTCCCCACAGGGGCGCTCTTTTGTTGAACACTGAAGCTTTCTTT. This codes for CASSPHRGALLLNTEAFF.

This clone was counted a few times. This chain joins TRBV7-9 and TRBJ1-3; 7 bases are shared with TRBD1. This CDR3 has 19 residues. In germline, CDR1 is SEHNR, CDR2 FQNEAQ (reference sequence). Unmatched junction bases numbered 19, after V lost 4 bases and J lost 4 bases. The DNA of the CDR3 is TGTGCCAGCAGCTCACCCCCGGACAGGTCGGGTTGGATAGGAAACACCATATATTTT. This codes for CASSSPPDRSGWIGNTIYF.

Here the CDR3 reads CASSFVTSTVHQETQYF. CDR3 nucleotides: TGTGCCAGCAGCTTCGTAACTTCTACCGTCCACCAAGAGACCCAGTACTTC. The genes are TRBV7-9 and TRBJ2-5; D not resolved. The CDR3 is 17 residues long. Between the trimmed V and J ends, which lost 3 bases and 0 bases, there was a span of 17 bases. Germline V gene lookup returns CDR1 SEHNR and CDR2 FQNEAQ (reference sequence).

The chain links TRBV5-8 to TRBJ2-7, with TRBD1 matching over 7 bases. The trim removed 4 bases at V and 4 bases at J, leaving 5 bases unmatched. The CDR3 length is 13 residues. CDR1 and CDR2 (germline): SGHTS, YDEGEE. The CDR3 region is CASSILGQYEQYF. The DNA of the CDR3 is TGTGCCAGCAGCATCCTGGGACAGTACGAGCAGTACTTC.

This chain uses TRBV5-1 with TRBJ1-1, with D uncertain. The V and J ends lost 2 bases and 3 bases respectively, with 11 bases between them. The CDR3 totals 14 residues. Germline lookup yields CDR1 SGHRS and CDR2 YFSETQ. The CDR3, as DNA: TGCGCCAGCAGCTTCCCCGGGTTACACACTGAAGCTTTCTTT. Translated: CASSFPGLHTEAFF.

The V gene is TRBV7-2, the J gene TRBJ2-3; TRBD1 matches at 10 bases. CDR1 is SGHTA and CDR2 is FQGNSA in the germline V gene. Trimming at V came to 5 bases and at J to 3 bases, leaving 5 bases not matched to a gene. The length of the CDR3 is 15 residues. CDR3 nucleotide sequence: TGTGCCAGCAGCCCCGACAGGGGGCAAACAGATACGCAGTATTTT. It codes for CASSPDRGQTDTQYF.

The chain combines TRBV4-1 with TRBJ1-2; D call uncertain. The germline gives CDR1 MGHRA, CDR2 YSYEKL. This CDR3 is built from 14 residues. V gave up 1 base and J gave up 1 base, with 7 bases separating them. CDR3 nucleotides: TGCGCCAGCAGCCAAGTATCCGTTAACTATGGCTACACCTTC. Its protein is CASSQVSVNYGYTF.

The chain links TRBV7-8 to TRBJ1-5; 8 bases match TRBD1. The CDR3 has 17 amino acids. V lost 2 bases to trimming and J lost 5 bases; unmatched junction nucleotides: 11. The V gene's germline CDR1 is SGHVS and CDR2 FQNEAQ. The CDR3 protein is CASSLPGDRGYYQPQHF. In nucleotides, the CDR3 is TGTGCCAGCAGCTTACCGGGAGACAGGGGTTACTATCAGCCCCAGCATTTT.

The chain combines TRBV19 with TRBJ1-2; the D gene is possibly TRBD1 (6 bases). The V end lost 6 bases, the J end lost 4 bases, and 12 bases lay between the germline ends. The CDR3 runs 13 residues. CDR1 is LNHDA and CDR2 is SQIVND in the germline V gene (reference sequence). CDR3 DNA sequence: TGTGCCAGTAGCCCGGACAGTCTCTATGGCTACACCTTC. Translated: CASSPDSLYGYTF. Full variable domain (rest looked up from reference TRBV19 and TRBJ1-2): DGGITQSPKYLFRKEGQNVTLSCEQNLNHDAMYWYRQDPGQGLRLIYYSQIVNDFQKGDIAEGYSVSREKKESFPLTVTSAQKNPTAFYLCASSPDSLYGYTFGSGTRLTVV.

The genes are TRBV12-3 or TRBV12-4 and TRBJ2-3, with 7 bases identical to TRBD2. V was pared by 5 bases and J by 8 bases, with 7 bases of the junction left unmatched. The CDR3 has 13 residues. CDR3 region: CASSPTTGGTQYF. The CDR3 DNA sequence: TGTGCCAGCAGTCCCACCACGGGGGGTACGCAGTATTTT.

The rearrangement joins TRBV5-1 to TRBJ1-1; D is unclear. V lost 2 bases and J lost 5, with 13 bases in between. Germline V CDR1 and CDR2: SGHRS, YFSETQ. The CDR3 totals 14 residues. The CDR3 protein is CASSLMVSPTEAFF. CDR3 coding DNA: TGCGCCAGCAGCTTAATGGTCAGTCCTACTGAAGCTTTCTTT.

V usage is TRBV23-1 and J usage is TRBJ1-2, with a possible D match to TRBD1 (5 bases). TRBV23-1 qualifies as an ORF whose function is uncertain. This CDR3 has 12 amino acids. The V end lost 6 bases, the J end lost 8 bases, and 13 bases lay between the germline ends. The CDR3 nucleotides are TGCGCCAGCAGCCCCAGGGAATGGGGCTACACCTTC. Protein sequence: CASSPREWGYTF.

The V and J genes are TRBV6-2 or TRBV6-3 and TRBJ1-5; unclear D gene. Trimming left V 5 bases short and J 0 bases short, with 14 bases between. This CDR3 region has 16 residues. Germline V gene sequence: CDR1 MNHEY, CDR2 SVGEGT. For the CDR3, the DNA is TGTGCCAGCAGTAGGCGGACGGGAAATAGCAATCAGCCCCAGCATTTT. It specifies CASSRRTGNSNQPQHF.

This chain uses TRBV5-1 with TRBJ2-5, with TRBD2 matching over 11 bases. The length of the CDR3 is 15 residues. V gave up 3 bases and J gave up 3 bases; unmatched junction bases: 4. Germline V gene sequence: CDR1 SGHRS, CDR2 YFSETQ. The CDR3 loop is CASSSTSGIKETQYF. CDR3 nucleotides: TGCGCCAGCAGCTCGACTAGCGGGATTAAAGAGACCCAGTACTTC.

The gene calls are TRBV11-3 and TRBJ1-6; D unclear. The CDR3 is made up of 15 amino acids. V was shortened by 9 bases and J by 0 bases, with 12 bases between the two germline ends. Germline V lookup: CDR1 SGHNT, CDR2 YENEEA. The CDR3 is CARLDSSSYNSPLHF. In DNA, the CDR3 is TGTGCCAGGTTAGACTCAAGCTCCTATAATTCACCCCTCCACTTT.

The V call is TRBV10-3, the J call TRBJ2-3; D is undetermined. The ends were cut back, 6 bases at V and 5 bases at J, with 6 bases in the middle. The CDR3 runs to 11 residues. Germline CDR1 and CDR2: ENHRY and SYGVKD. As DNA, the CDR3 is TGTGCCATCAGCCTAAGAGATACGCAGTATTTT. Its protein is CAISLRDTQYF.

The chain couples TRBV19 to TRBJ2-6; 8 bases are a match to TRBD2. This CDR3 region has 18 residues. J was trimmed by 2 bases and V by 3 bases; bases with no gene match: 9. Germline assignment: CDR1 LNHDA and CDR2 SQIVND (reference sequence). In DNA form, the CDR3 reads TGTGCCAGTAGTATCCAGCGGGAGTCCCGTACTGGGGCCAACGTCCTGACTTTC. It encodes CASSIQRESRTGANVLTF.

The chain joins TRBV24-1 to TRBJ2-5; 9 positions match TRBD2. Trimming at V came to 2 bases and at J to 5 bases, leaving 5 bases not matched to a gene. From germline, CDR1 is KGHDR and CDR2 SFDVKD. This CDR3 comprises 15 residues. The CDR3 is CATSDYRSGSETQYF. CDR3 DNA: TGTGCCACCAGTGATTACCGTAGCGGGAGCGAGACCCAGTACTTC.

CDR3 coding DNA: TGTGCCAGCAGCCGTGGCGGGGGGGTTACCGAGCAGTACTTC. This codes for CASSRGGGVTEQYF. The V and J genes are TRBV3-1 (or the pseudogene TRBV3-2) and TRBJ2-7; the match to TRBD2 covers 9 bases. The CDR3 has 14 residues. Germline values: CDR1 LGHDT, CDR2 YNNKEL (reference sequence). Trimming cost V 4 bases and J 6 bases; bases outside gene matches: 7.

This chain uses TRBV9 with TRBJ1-2; 7 bases are a match to TRBD1. Per germline, CDR1 SGDLS and CDR2 YYNGEE. The V gene end was trimmed by 4 bases and the J gene end by 0 bases; junction bases not matched to a gene: 6. The CDR3 extends over 15 amino acids. The CDR3 nucleotides are TGTGCCAGCAGCACGGGTGGGACAGCTAACTATGGCTACACCTTC. Encoded protein: CASSTGGTANYGYTF.

The J gene is TRBJ2-5, the V gene TRBV9, with 9 bases matching TRBD1. The CDR3 extends over 15 amino acids. V lost 3 bases, J lost 8 bases, and 11 bases stayed unmatched. Germline V CDR1 and CDR2: SGDLS, YYNGEE. The CDR3 loop reads CASSEGPGQGPTQYF. The CDR3 DNA reads TGTGCCAGCAGCGAGGGGCCGGGACAGGGCCCAACCCAGTACTTC.

This chain connects TRBV25-1 to TRBJ1-2, with a possible D match to TRBD1 (5 bases). The V end was cut by 7 bases, the J end by 6 bases, with 18 bases between. This CDR3 has 14 residues. Germline V gene lookup returns CDR1 MGHDK and CDR2 SYGVNS. The CDR3 here is CASKSDKGVDGYTF. The CDR3 DNA reads TGTGCCAGCAAGAGCGATAAAGGGGTGGATGGCTACACCTTC.

The CDR3 reads CASSYSGRSTGELFF. Written as DNA, the CDR3 is TGTGCCAGCAGTTACTCGGGGAGATCGACCGGGGAGCTGTTTTTT. The V gene is TRBV6-5, the J gene TRBJ2-2, with D maybe TRBD2 (5 bases). Per the germline V gene, CDR1 is MNHEY and CDR2 is SVGAGI. V lost 0 bases and J 5 bases, leaving 10 bases between the germline ends. The CDR3 is 15 amino acids.

The chain couples TRBV27 to TRBJ2-7; D might be TRBD1 (7 bases). Germline V lookup: CDR1 MNHEY, CDR2 SMNVEV (reference sequence). V was shortened by 5 bases and J by 0 bases, with 17 bases between the two germline ends. There are 16 residues in the CDR3. CDR3 DNA sequence: TGTGCCAGCAGTCCGCAGGGGGGCGCTAGCTCCTACGAGCAGTACTTC. This encodes CASSPQGGASSYEQYF.

J is TRBJ1-5 and V is TRBV7-9; TRBD1 matches 7 bases. Looked up from germline, CDR1 is SEHNR and CDR2 is FQNEAQ (reference sequence). Trimming cost V 5 bases and J 6 bases; bases outside gene matches: 10. This CDR3 has 15 amino acids. The CDR3 nucleotides are TGTGCCAGCAGCCTTCAGGGGGAGATCAGTCAGCCCCAGCATTTT. Translated: CASSLQGEISQPQHF.

The chain is built from TRBV11-2 and TRBJ2-3; 9 nucleotides agree with TRBD2. Germline V gene sequence: CDR1 SGHAT, CDR2 FQNNGV. V was clipped by 6 bases and J by 4 bases; unmatched bases: 17. The CDR3 is made up of 18 amino acids. CDR3 protein: CASSPKRAGGHVPDTQYF. CDR3 nucleotides: TGTGCCAGCAGTCCCAAGAGGGCGGGGGGGCACGTTCCAGATACGCAGTATTTT. The full variable domain, in which reference TRBV11-2 and TRBJ2-3 provide the parts outside the CDR3, is EAGVAQSPRYKIIEKRQSVAFWCNPISGHATLYWYQQILGQGPKLLIQFQNNGVVDDSQLPKDRFSAERLKGVDSTLKIQPAKLEDSAVYLCASSPKRAGGHVPDTQYFGPGTRLTVL.

The table lists this clone with a count of one. This chain links TRBV6-5 with TRBJ2-1; 9 nucleotides line up with TRBD1. Germline CDR1 reads MNHEY; CDR2 reads SVGAGI. CDR3 length: 13 residues. V dropped 4 bases and J dropped 9; count of bases not matched to a gene: 4. In DNA, the CDR3 is TGTGCCAGCAGTTCGAACAGGGGGCTTGAGCAGTTCTTC. It encodes CASSSNRGLEQFF.

The V and J genes are TRBV19 and TRBJ2-3, with TRBD1 matching over 7 bases. Germline CDR1 reads LNHDA; CDR2 reads SQIVND (reference sequence). This CDR3 has 15 residues. The V gene end was trimmed by 2 bases and the J gene end by 3 bases; junction bases not matched to a gene: 5. This CDR3 is CASSIYARGTDTQYF. The CDR3 nucleotides read TGTGCCAGTAGTATATACGCCAGGGGGACAGATACGCAGTATTTT.

This clone was seen more than once but under ten times. The CDR3 sequence: CASSQGQGAYEQYF. The CDR3 DNA reads TGCGCCAGCAGCCAGGGACAGGGGGCCTACGAGCAGTACTTC. The rearrangement uses TRBV4-1 and TRBJ2-7, with 11 bases aligning to TRBD1. V lost 3 bases and J lost 2; bases outside the gene matches: 0. CDR1 and CDR2 from the germline V gene are MGHRA and YSYEKL. The CDR3 is 14 amino acids.